The TCR beta chain described here comes from a study of CXCR3-negative and CXCR3-positive naive CD8 T cells. General study points: Whereas memory cells differed, naive CXCR3-negative and CXCR3-positive cells shared similar TRBV-TRBJ usage.

As for this clonotype: What it recognizes is unknown.

The length of the CDR3 is 16 residues. Germline V gene sequence: CDR1 SGHDN, CDR2 FVKESK. The libraries of TRB cDNA were constructed through 5' RACE using UMI labels. TCRdb reworked the 5' RACE reads into one entry per CDR3 protein, no DNA. The listing contains roughly 89,000 distinct CDR3 sequences. Input material: naive CXCR3- CD8+ T cells from blood. Subset indicated: CD45RO-CCR7+CD27+CD95- naive CD8+ T cells lacking CXCR3 (TNR3-). This receptor was obtained from a human donor in good health. Some clones in this sample may be carry-over from other donors' samples. The chain is built from TRBV14 and TRBJ2-1; TCRdb returns TRBD2, unconfirmable since there is no DNA. The CDR3 is CASSQVAYSSYNEQFF.